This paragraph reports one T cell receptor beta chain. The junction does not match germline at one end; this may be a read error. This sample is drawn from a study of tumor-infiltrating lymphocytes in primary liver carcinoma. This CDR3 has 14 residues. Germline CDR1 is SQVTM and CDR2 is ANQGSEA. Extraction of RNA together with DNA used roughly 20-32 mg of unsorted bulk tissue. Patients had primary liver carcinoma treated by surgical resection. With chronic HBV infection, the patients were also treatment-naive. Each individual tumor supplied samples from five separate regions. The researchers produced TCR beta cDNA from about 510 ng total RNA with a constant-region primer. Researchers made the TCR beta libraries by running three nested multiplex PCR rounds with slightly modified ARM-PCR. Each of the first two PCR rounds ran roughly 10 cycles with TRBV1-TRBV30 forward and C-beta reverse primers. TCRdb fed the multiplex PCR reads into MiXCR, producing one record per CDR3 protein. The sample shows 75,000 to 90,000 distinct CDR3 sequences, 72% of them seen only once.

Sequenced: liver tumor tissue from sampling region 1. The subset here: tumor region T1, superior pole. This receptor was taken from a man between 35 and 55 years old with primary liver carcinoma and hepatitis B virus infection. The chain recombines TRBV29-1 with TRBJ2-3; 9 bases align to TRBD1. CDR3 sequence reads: CSVKNGQGTGTQYF. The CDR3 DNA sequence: TGCAGCGTTAAAAACGGACAGGGGACAGGTACGCAGTATTTT.